Described below is a single T cell receptor beta chain sequence and its context. With iRepertoire HTBI primers and Arm-PCR of CDR3 regions, TCR beta libraries were built. TCRdb processed the multiplex PCR reads anew with MiXCR; each CDR3 protein has one entry. The sample lists some 600,000 distinct CDR3 sequences; roughly 15% were seen once. The data derive from a study of regulatory T cells in long-lasting Graves disease. CDR1 and CDR2 (germline): SGHAT, FQNNGV. V trimming: 2 bases; J trimming: 5 bases; junction bases outside the gene matches: 6. The CDR3 consists of 15 residues. The time point is: newly diagnosed GD, antithyroid drugs for less than 3 months. Extracted PBMC RNA gave rise to the TCR library. A further study also used this sample, focusing on T cells in Graves' hyperthyroidism and ophthalmopathy. This second study says: Every diagnosis used clinical symptoms, serum thyroxine and TRAb, thyroid ultrasound and orbital computed tomography.

The source was peripheral blood mononuclear cells (PBMCs), collected at new diagnosis, from a patient treated with antithyroid drugs. The TCR was taken from a young man with Graves disease. The chain recombines TRBV11-2 with TRBJ1-1, with 9 bases that match TRBD1. The CDR3 reads CASSLRQGVGTEAFF. The CDR3 coding sequence is TGTGCCAGCAGCTTACGACAGGGGGTGGGAACTGAAGCTTTCTTT.